The table lists the clone carrying this TCR beta chain with a few counts. Its antigen remains unknown. The CDR3 contains 12 residues. The V gene end was trimmed by 8 bases and the J gene end by 11 bases; junction bases not matched to a gene: 6. Germline CDR1 is MDHEN and CDR2 is SYDVKM. The data were obtained in a study of tissue T cells after allogeneic stem cell transplantation. Study-wide results and limits: Anatomically similar tissues had similar TCR repertoires within each patient. Only a limited share of tissue TCRs appeared in blood or spleen.

Retrospectively chosen non-transplant comparators had other cancers and at least five gastrointestinal samples, without known gastrointestinal disease. GI sites, liver, skin and spleen were taken after median 9.75 post-mortem hours. TCRdb's copy holds only in-frame clones and misses some; the assay was immunoSEQ multiplex PCR. Altogether about 9,900 clones are present, more than 55% being singletons, with the ten largest covering about 20%. The sequence was obtained from a female donor of 60 years or more with lung cancer. This chain joins TRBV28 and TRBJ1-6; 7 positions agree with TRBD1. The specimen was tissue from the jejunum, collected at autopsy. The CDR3 region is CASLGGLTPLHF. The CDR3 coding sequence is TGTGCCAGCTTAGGGGGCTTGACACCCCTCCACTTT.